This T cell receptor beta chain was captured in a study of CXCR4 blockade with PD-1 therapy in pancreatic cancer. Study outcomes and limitations: Frequent tumor clones were encoded by many distinct rearrangements, suggesting shared antigens. Sequencing covered TCRbeta chains only, not alpha chains.

In regard to this clone: Its specificity is unknown.

The assay was immunoSEQ multiplex PCR, and TCRdb's table has in-frame clones only and misses some. The sample carries over 1,500 clones, roughly 36% recorded once. This CDR3 spans 17 amino acids. V was pared by 3 bases and J by 3 bases, with 13 bases of the junction left unmatched. The V gene's germline CDR1 is MDHEN and CDR2 SYDVKM. The chain recombines TRBV28 with TRBJ2-7; 8 bases fit TRBD2. Input material: tumor tissue. This receptor was identified in a human donor with pancreatic ductal adenocarcinoma. The CDR3 DNA is TGTGCCAGCAGTTTCCCCCCGCGGACTAGCAGGTACTACGAGCAGTACTTC. The encoded protein is CASSFPPRTSRYYEQYF.